This TCR beta chain comes out of a study of cytomegalovirus exposure and HLA in healthy donors. The CDR3 loop spans 11 amino acids. With 4 bases removed from V and 7 bases from J, the gap between germline ends came to 8 bases. Germline assignment: CDR1 SGDLS and CDR2 YYNGEE. The primer mix had 60 Vbeta and 13 Jbeta primers. Using immunoSEQ multiplex PCR, the repertoire was profiled, and TCRdb retains in-frame clones only, with some absent. The data show approximately 110,000 clones, about 70% seen once. The TCR comes from a middle-aged man in good health and CMV-seropositive. Source material: PBMCs. The chain has TRBV9 and TRBJ1-2; D might be TRBD1 (6 bases). The CDR3 spells CASSTGIGYTF. The CDR3 DNA is TGTGCCAGCAGCACAGGGATTGGCTACACCTTC.